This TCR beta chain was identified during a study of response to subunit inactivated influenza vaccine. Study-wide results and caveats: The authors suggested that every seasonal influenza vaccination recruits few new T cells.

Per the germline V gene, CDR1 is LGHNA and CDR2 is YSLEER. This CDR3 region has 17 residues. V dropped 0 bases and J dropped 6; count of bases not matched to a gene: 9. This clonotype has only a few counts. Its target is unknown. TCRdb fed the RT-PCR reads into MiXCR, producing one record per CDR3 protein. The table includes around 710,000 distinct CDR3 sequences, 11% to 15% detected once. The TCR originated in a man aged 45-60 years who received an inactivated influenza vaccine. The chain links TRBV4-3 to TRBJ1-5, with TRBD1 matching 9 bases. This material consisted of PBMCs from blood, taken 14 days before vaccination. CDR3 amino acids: CASSQDLPRQGVQPQHF. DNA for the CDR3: TGCGCCAGCAGCCAAGATCTCCCGAGACAGGGGGTTCAGCCCCAGCATTTT.